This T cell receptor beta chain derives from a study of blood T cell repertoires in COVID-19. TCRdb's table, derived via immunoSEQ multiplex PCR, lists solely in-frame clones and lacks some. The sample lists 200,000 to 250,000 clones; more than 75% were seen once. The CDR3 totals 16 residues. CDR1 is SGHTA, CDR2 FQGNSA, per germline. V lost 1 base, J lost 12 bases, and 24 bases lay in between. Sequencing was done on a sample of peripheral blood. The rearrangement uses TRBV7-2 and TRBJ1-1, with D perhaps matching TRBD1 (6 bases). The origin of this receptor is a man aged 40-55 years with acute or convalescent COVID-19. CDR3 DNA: TGTGCCAGCAGCTTAGTTACCGGACAGCCCGGGGCTTGGACTTTCTTT. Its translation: CASSLVTGQPGAWTFF.